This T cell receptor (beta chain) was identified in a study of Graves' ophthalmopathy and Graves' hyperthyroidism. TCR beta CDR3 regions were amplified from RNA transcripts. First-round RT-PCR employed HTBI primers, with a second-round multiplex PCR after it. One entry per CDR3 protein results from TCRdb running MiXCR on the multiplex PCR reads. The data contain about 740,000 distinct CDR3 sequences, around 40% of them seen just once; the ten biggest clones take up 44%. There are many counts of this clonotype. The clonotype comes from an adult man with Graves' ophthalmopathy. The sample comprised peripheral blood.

CDR3 loop: CASSPGQTYGYTF. The CDR3 nucleotides read TGTGCCAGCAGCCCGGGACAAACTTATGGCTACACCTTC. The chain uses TRBV7-2 and TRBJ1-2, with D possibly TRBD1 on 6 matching bases. CDR3 size: 13 residues. The germline V gene encodes CDR1 SGHTA and CDR2 FQGNSA. V was clipped by 5 bases and J by 5 bases, with 12 bases between them.